One and the same sample provided the 14 T cell receptor beta chains below, sequenced in a study of T cells in women clearing cervical HPV infection. The table came from immunoSEQ multiplex PCR; TCRdb's copy has only in-frame clones and leaves some out. This sample's table reports about 30,000 clones. The source material was blood buffy coat. The receptors were gathered from a woman aged 18-69 years with a cervical HPV16 infection that either progressed to CIN3+ or cleared (not recorded which).

Comment on this clone: The read terminates 3 residues ahead of where the CDR3 ends, so the germline J gene completes it. V gene TRBV7-2 combines with J gene TRBJ2-3; D may be TRBD1 (7 bases). Germline V gives CDR1 SGHTA, CDR2 FQGNSA. CDR3 length: 13 residues. The sequenced CDR3 bases are TGTGCCAGCACCGGATATGCAGGGGGGACG. Translation gives CASTGYAGGT. The full CDR3 sequence reads CASTGYAGGTQYF.

To note about this clone: The CDR3 end is not reached by the read, which stops 3 residues before it; the germline J gene fills it in. This chain uses TRBV19 with TRBJ2-5, with 9 bases lining up with TRBD2. The junction had 15 bases not matched to a gene; V was cut back by 2 bases and J by 5 bases. Germline loops: CDR1 LNHDA, CDR2 SQIVND (reference sequence). This CDR3 is built from 18 residues. The sequenced part of the CDR3 DNA is TGTGCCAGTAGTATACTCCCCCCCAGAACTAGCGGGCGGGAGACC. This codes for CASSILPPRTSGRET. The complete CDR3 reads CASSILPPRTSGRETQYF.

As to this clone: An end of the junction does not agree with germline; a read error may underlie this. The CDR3 end lies 3 residues beyond the end of the read and is filled in from the germline J gene. This chain connects TRBV20-1 to TRBJ2-1; TRBD1 aligns across 12 bases. CDR1 DFQATT and CDR2 SNEGSKA come from the germline V gene (reference sequence). CDR3 length: 13 amino acids. CDR3 sequence: CSVGTGGYDEQFF. CDR3 DNA (partial): TGCAGTGTCGGGACAGGGGGCTACGATGAG.

About this clone: The CDR3 end lies 3 residues beyond the end of the read and is filled in from the germline J gene. The rearrangement joins TRBV7-2 to TRBJ1-2, with unresolved D. This CDR3 contains 15 residues. CDR1 is SGHTA and CDR2 is FQGNSA in the germline V gene. CDR3 bases read: TGTGCCAGCAGCTTAGTTTCGCGGGCCACAGATACC. It yields the protein CASSLVSRATDT. The CDR3, in full, reads CASSLVSRATDTYTF.

This clone is medium-sized by frequency. Read coverage stops 3 residues before the CDR3 terminus; the germline J gene supplies the remainder. V is TRBV10-3 and J is TRBJ2-1, with TRBD2 as a possible D gene (6 bases). The CDR3 runs 15 residues. The germline CDR1 and CDR2 sequences are ENHRY and SYGVKD. The V end was cut by 3 bases, the J end by 7 bases, with 16 bases between. CDR3 residues: CAISDQTSGGNEQFF. The sequenced CDR3 bases are TGTGCCATCAGTGATCAAACTAGTGGGGGGAATGAG.

On this clone: The read stops 3 residues short of the end of the CDR3; the missing end is completed from the germline J gene. The chain uses TRBV5-4 and TRBJ1-1; possible D gene TRBD1, 6 bases. The CDR3 consists of 14 residues. Germline CDR1 SGHNT, CDR2 YYREEE (reference sequence). V dropped 4 bases and J dropped 5 bases, with 15 bases sitting between them. The CDR3 loop reads CASSAAGAWTEAFF. The part of the CDR3 DNA that was read is TGTGCCAGCAGCGCGGCGGGGGCTTGGACTGAA.

A word on this clone: The read ends 3 residues early relative to the CDR3; the germline J gene fills the gap. The chain recombines TRBV19 with TRBJ2-7; 7 bases are a match to TRBD1. Germline lookup yields CDR1 LNHDA and CDR2 SQIVND (reference sequence). There are 13 residues in the CDR3. V was pared by 4 bases and J by 2 bases, with 2 bases of the junction left unmatched. The CDR3 loop reads CASSRDRAYEQYF. CDR3 bases read: TGTGCCAGTAGTAGAGACAGGGCCTACGAG. Combining the CDR3 with reference TRBV19 and TRBJ2-7 gives the whole variable domain DGGITQSPKYLFRKEGQNVTLSCEQNLNHDAMYWYRQDPGQGLRLIYYSQIVNDFQKGDIAEGYSVSREKKESFPLTVTSAQKNPTAFYLCASSRDRAYEQYFGPGTRLTVT.

To note about this clone: The CDR3 end is not reached by the read, which stops 3 residues before it; the germline J gene fills it in. V and J are TRBV20-1 and TRBJ1-2; TRBD1 matches 10 bases. The J segment lost 6 bases and the V segment lost 5 bases, leaving 9 bases of the junction unmatched. Germline CDR1 and CDR2: DFQATT and SNEGSKA (reference sequence). This CDR3 is built from 14 residues. The chain's CDR3 is CSADWDRGTNGYTF. CDR3 bases read: TGCAGTGCTGACTGGGACAGGGGAACTAATGGC.

Note on this clone: The CDR3 end is not reached by the read, which stops 3 residues before it; the germline J gene fills it in. Different DNA sequences within this sample yield the same CDR3. The chain uses TRBV20-1 and TRBJ2-7, with 7 nucleotides matching TRBD2. Germline V CDR1 and CDR2: DFQATT, SNEGSKA (reference sequence). This CDR3 spans 14 amino acids. J lost 4 bases, V lost 0 bases, and 6 bases had no gene match. The CDR3 sequence: CSARDEAGAYEQYF. CDR3 DNA (partial): TGCAGTGCTAGAGATGAGGCGGGAGCATACGAG.

CDR3 DNA, as far as it was read: TGCAGTGCTAGAGATTTTCGGACAGCCGGTGACGAG. This translates into CSARDFRTAGDE. Given in full, the CDR3 is CSARDFRTAGDEQYF. This chain connects TRBV20-1 to TRBJ2-7; TRBD1 might be the D (6 bases). The read stops 3 residues short of the end of the CDR3; the missing end is completed from the germline J gene. CDR1 and CDR2 (germline): DFQATT, SNEGSKA (reference sequence). Trimming cost V 0 bases and J 5 bases, with 17 bases left between them. The CDR3 is 15 amino acids.

A note on this clone: One end of the junction does not line up with germline, which may come from a read error. The read ends 3 residues shy of where the CDR3 ends; the end is completed using the germline J gene. The gene calls are TRBV7-7 and TRBJ2-7, with 8 positions matching TRBD2. Germline loops: CDR1 SSHAT, CDR2 FNYEAQ (reference sequence). This CDR3 has 15 residues. CDR3 in amino acids: CASSPRAGVAYEQYF. CDR3 DNA, as far as it was read: TGTGCTAGCAGCCCGAGAGCGGGAGTAGCCTACGAG.

Notes on this clone: The read terminates 3 residues before the CDR3 end, so the remaining end is supplied by the germline J gene. The chain is built from TRBV2 and TRBJ2-3, with 9 bases identical to TRBD1. This CDR3 has 17 residues. Germline V gene lookup returns CDR1 SNHLY and CDR2 FYNNEI. The DNA read from the CDR3 is TGTGCCAGCAGGGCGGGACAGGGTGACCGAAGAAATCAGCCG. Amino acids: CASRAGQGDRRNQP. The complete CDR3 protein is CASRAGQGDRRNQPQYF.

With respect to this clone: The sequenced fragment ends 3 residues before the CDR3 boundary, so the rest is inferred from the germline J gene. This chain joins TRBV6-2 or TRBV6-3 and TRBJ1-1, with D tentatively TRBD1 (6 bases). Germline V gives CDR1 MNHEY, CDR2 SVGEGT. V lost 5 bases, J lost 1 base, and 14 bases lay in between. The CDR3 loop spans 15 amino acids. Incomplete CDR3 DNA: TGTGCCAGCAGTCCCTCGGACAGCCCGAACACTGAA. Protein sequence: CASSPSDSPNTE. The CDR3 in its entirety is CASSPSDSPNTEAFF.

To note about this clone: With the read ending 3 residues before the CDR3 end, the germline J gene is used to fill in that end. The chain couples TRBV28 to TRBJ1-2; D ambiguous. The ends were cut back, 7 bases at V and 5 bases at J, with 17 bases in the middle. The V gene's germline CDR1 is MDHEN and CDR2 SYDVKM. The CDR3 runs 14 residues. CDR3 residues: CASINMRFNYGYTF. Partial CDR3 DNA: TGTGCCAGCATCAACATGAGATTTAATTATGGC.